The T cell receptor beta chain described here comes from a study of blood T cell repertoires in COVID-19. Across the study: T cells, B-cell-depleted T cells, or PBMCs supplied cDNA or gDNA.

In the original analysis: Reference gene primers were amplified, and this amplification served to estimate nucleated cell counts. The repertoire was sequenced with immunoSEQ multiplex PCR; TCRdb's copy has only in-frame clones and lacks some. The D gene and trimming were derived from the DNA, and the V and J assignments and clone size from that table. The table shows roughly 250,000 clones, with approximately 80% occurring only once. This CDR3 has 14 residues. The V and J ends lost 1 base and 7 bases respectively, with 14 bases between them. CDR1 and CDR2 (germline): SGHTA, FQGNSA. This clone appeared a few times.

The material sequenced was peripheral blood. The rearrangement joins TRBV7-2 to TRBJ2-7, with D possibly TRBD1 on 6 matching bases. This receptor was taken from an elderly woman with active or convalescent COVID-19. CDR3 coding DNA: TGTGCCAGCAGCTTAGACTGGGGGCTTATGGAGCAGTACTTC. Its translation: CASSLDWGLMEQYF.